Shown below are 6 T cell receptor beta chains from a single sample sequenced in a study of T-cell reconstitution after alpha-beta-depleted transplantation in children. It was with unique molecular identifiers that the TCRbeta library was prepared. TCRdb recomputed calls from the PCR reads with MiXCR, one row per CDR3 protein. The sample has about 610,000 distinct CDR3 sequences, about 11% seen once. The specimen was PBMCs from the stem cell graft donor, collected from the stem cell graft. These receptors were obtained from a human donor who donated a stem cell graft to a child with acute myeloid leukemia.

This clonotype was observed a few times. This rearrangement joins TRBV20-1 to TRBJ1-5, with 7 bases lining up with TRBD1. V shed 1 base and J 2 bases; nucleotides not matched to a gene: 17. This CDR3 spans 19 amino acids. Germline CDR1 reads DFQATT; CDR2 reads SNEGSKA (reference sequence). The CDR3 is CSARALPLTGQGRNQPQHF. The CDR3 coding sequence is TGCAGTGCTAGAGCCTTACCTCTGACAGGGCAGGGTCGCAATCAGCCCCAGCATTTT.

A few counts support this clonotype. The genes are TRBV27 and TRBJ1-4; D unresolved. V was pared by 7 bases and J by 5 bases, with 11 bases between. This CDR3 is built from 13 residues. The germline V gene has CDR1 MNHEY and CDR2 SMNVEV (reference sequence). The CDR3 DNA reads as TGTGCCAGCAAGAGAGAACCCAATGAAAAACTGTTTTTT. Translated: CASKREPNEKLFF.

This clonotype was observed a few times. This chain connects TRBV9 to TRBJ2-1, with D possibly matching TRBD1 (6 bases). Trimming left V 3 bases short and J 6 bases short, with 19 bases between. The length of the CDR3 is 16 residues. Germline V gene sequence: CDR1 SGDLS, CDR2 YYNGEE. The CDR3 DNA sequence: TGTGCCAGCAGCGCAACAGGGCCTATGGGCGGCAATGAGCAGTTCTTC. Protein: CASSATGPMGGNEQFF.

There are many counts of this clonotype. CDR3 nucleotides: TGTGCCACCAGTGATATCGGGACACCCGACGCCAAAAACATTCAGTACTTC. Encoded protein: CATSDIGTPDAKNIQYF. The chain recombines TRBV24-1 with TRBJ2-4; D may be TRBD1 (6 bases). The CDR3 has 17 amino acids. Germline V CDR1 and CDR2: KGHDR, SFDVKD. V lost 3 bases and J 1 base, leaving 15 bases between the germline ends.

This clonotype was observed at least ten times. V is TRBV14 and J is TRBJ2-5, with TRBD2 identical over 7 bases. In germline, CDR1 is SGHDN, CDR2 FVKESK. This CDR3 is built from 14 residues. Losses at the gene ends were 4 bases for V and 6 bases for J; bases not matched to a gene: 8. The CDR3 here is CASSPMGGRKTQYF. For the CDR3, the DNA is TGTGCCAGCAGCCCCATGGGGGGGAGAAAGACCCAGTACTTC.

This clonotype was seen many times. The chain couples TRBV10-3 to TRBJ2-7, with TRBD1 matching over 7 bases. Germline-derived CDR1 and CDR2 are ENHRY and SYGVKD. Trimming took 7 bases from V and 2 from J; bases not matched to a gene: 8. This CDR3 contains 14 residues. The CDR3 protein is CAITLGQETYEQYF. CDR3 nucleotides: TGTGCCATCACCCTCGGACAGGAGACCTACGAGCAGTACTTC.